Following are 7 T cell receptor beta chains from one sample sequenced in a study of long-term antiretroviral therapy in people with HIV. This was the immunoSEQ v3.0 assay at survey level. Here immunoSEQ multiplex PCR was the method, and the copy in TCRdb shows in-frame clones only, minus some. The sample shows 45,000 to 50,000 clones, about 86% of them seen only once. The sequencing here drew on unsorted PBMCs, taken 0.8 years after starting antiretroviral therapy. The receptors shown here come from a woman between 18 and 29 years old with HIV.

J is TRBJ2-5 and V is TRBV5-1; D is ambiguous. Germline CDR1 SGHRS, CDR2 YFSETQ. Trimming removed 1 base from V and 4 bases from J, with 5 bases in between. This CDR3 contains 12 residues. CDR3 amino acids: CASSLPTETQYF. The DNA of the CDR3 is TGCGCCAGCAGCTTGCCTACAGAGACCCAGTACTTC.

The chain uses TRBV28 and TRBJ2-1; D is undetermined. Deletions cut 2 bases from V and 7 bases from J, with 6 bases between. This CDR3 comprises 12 residues. CDR1 MDHEN and CDR2 SYDVKM come from the germline V gene. The CDR3 loop is CASSLRLNEQFF. The CDR3 bases are TGTGCCAGCAGTTTAAGACTGAATGAGCAGTTCTTC.

This chain connects TRBV7-9 to TRBJ1-1; D may be TRBD1 (5 bases). Per germline, CDR1 SEHNR and CDR2 FQNEAQ (reference sequence). This CDR3 comprises 14 residues. V was shortened by 3 bases and J by 4 bases, with 12 bases between the two germline ends. The CDR3 sequence is CASSFLGGSTEAFF. The CDR3 region has the DNA TGTGCCAGCAGCTTCCTGGGGGGGAGCACTGAAGCTTTCTTT.

This clone has just a few counts. The J gene is TRBJ2-7, the V gene TRBV7-9; D perhaps matches TRBD2 (6 bases). Trimming removed 3 bases at V and 2 bases at J, with 11 bases between. There are 14 residues in the CDR3. The germline gives CDR1 SEHNR, CDR2 FQNEAQ (reference sequence). CDR3 sequence: CASSFGSKAYEQYF. Here the CDR3 DNA reads TGTGCCAGCAGCTTCGGGAGTAAGGCCTACGAGCAGTACTTC.

The count of this clone is one. This chain uses TRBV6-1 with TRBJ2-3; tentatively, D is TRBD2 (5 bases). Germline CDR1 reads MNHNS; CDR2 reads SASEGT. The CDR3 sequence is 14 residues long. The germline V and J ends were trimmed by 0 bases and 15 bases, with 19 bases remaining between them. The CDR3 loop reads CASSEAVRANTGYF. Here the CDR3 DNA reads TGTGCCAGCAGTGAAGCTGTACGGGCCAACACGGGATATTTT.

The chain has TRBV19 and TRBJ1-1, with D tentatively TRBD1 (5 bases). The CDR3 covers 16 residues. The V gene lost 3 bases and the J gene lost 2 bases, with 16 bases spanning the gap. CDR1 and CDR2 (germline): LNHDA, SQIVND (reference sequence). CDR3 region: CASSIGRARGNTEAFF. The CDR3, as DNA: TGTGCCAGTAGTATCGGCAGGGCTAGAGGTAACACTGAAGCTTTCTTT.

This sequence joins TRBV6-1 and TRBJ2-1; D is ambiguous. The CDR3 runs 14 residues. Deletions cut 3 bases from V and 9 bases from J, with 15 bases between. From germline, CDR1 is MNHNS and CDR2 SASEGT. In DNA form, the CDR3 reads TGTGCCAGCAGTGATAATGTATCCGGTAGTGAGCAGTTCTTC. This gives the protein CASSDNVSGSEQFF.